Each of the 2 T cell receptor beta chains below was sequenced from the same sample in a study of patients and donors after allogeneic stem cell transplantation. TCRdb analysed the RT-PCR reads with MiXCR anew, one entry per CDR3 protein. The data hold approximately 150,000 distinct CDR3 sequences, with roughly 22% observed a single time. Material for sequencing was blood, either unsorted or a sorted T cell fraction (not recorded which). These receptors were taken from a human donor who was either an allogeneic HSCT recipient or a stem cell or donor lymphocyte infusion donor (not recorded which). It is not recorded whose cells these are; they may come from a transplant donor.

The genes are TRBV20-1 and TRBJ2-7; no definite D call. Germline V gene lookup returns CDR1 DFQATT and CDR2 SNEGSKA (reference sequence). The CDR3 length is 13 residues. The V end lost 3 bases, the J end lost 3 bases, and 12 bases lay between the germline ends. The CDR3 spells CSASRQAIYEQYF. The CDR3 DNA reads as TGCAGTGCTAGTCGGCAGGCTATCTACGAGCAGTACTTC.

The rearrangement uses TRBV6-6 and TRBJ1-6; 7 bases are a match to TRBD1. The V segment lost 4 bases and the J segment 6 bases; nucleotides outside the gene matches: 6. The CDR3 contains 15 residues. Germline V gives CDR1 MNHNY, CDR2 SVGAGI (reference sequence). The CDR3 loop is CASSFDRASNSPLHF. CDR3 bases: TGTGCCAGCAGTTTCGACAGGGCCTCTAATTCACCCCTCCACTTT.